These 8 T cell receptor beta chains came from one sample sequenced in a study of T cell changes during pregnancy in multiple sclerosis. Produced via immunoSEQ multiplex PCR; TCRdb's table is partial and in-frame only. The sample lists roughly 50,000 clones; approximately 92% were seen once. The source material was CD4+ T cells from peripheral blood mononuclear cells, sampled in the third trimester of pregnancy. The origin of the receptors is a female donor with multiple sclerosis, enrolled in a pregnancy study.

V usage is TRBV6-1 and J usage is TRBJ1-5; possibly TRBD1 for D (6 bases). The CDR3 consists of 13 residues. V lost 1 base to trimming and J lost 7 bases, with 8 bases between them. From germline, CDR1 is MNHNS and CDR2 SASEGT. The CDR3 reads CASSEGRGQPQHF. CDR3 sequence (DNA): TGTGCCAGCAGTGAAGGCAGGGGCCAGCCCCAGCATTTT.

The chain has TRBV10-3 and TRBJ2-7, with a weak D call TRBD1 (5 bases). Trimming stripped 0 bases from V and 6 bases from J, with 21 bases between. CDR3 size: 17 residues. CDR1 is ENHRY, CDR2 SYGVKD, per germline. The chain's CDR3 is CAISESMGLGVPGEQYF. The CDR3 DNA follows: TGTGCCATCAGTGAGTCTATGGGGCTAGGAGTTCCCGGCGAGCAGTACTTC.

V is TRBV7-2 and J is TRBJ1-1; D gene uncertain. Trimming took 1 base from V and 7 from J, leaving 13 bases between them. This CDR3 comprises 14 residues. From germline, CDR1 is SGHTA and CDR2 FQGNSA. CDR3 DNA sequence: TGTGCCAGCAGCTTAGAGCCTATAAGAGGTGAAGCTTTCTTT. This encodes CASSLEPIRGEAFF. Filled out from reference TRBV7-2 and TRBJ1-1, the complete variable domain reads GAGVSQSPSNKVTEKGKDVELRCDPISGHTALYWYRQSLGQGLEFLIYFQGNSAPDKSGLPSDRFSAERTGGSVSTLTIQRTQQEDSAVYLCASSLEPIRGEAFFGQGTRLTVV.

This clone came up a few times. The V call is TRBV11-1, the J call TRBJ1-1; D is uncertain. CDR1 SGHAT and CDR2 FQDESV come from the germline V gene (reference sequence). The CDR3 has 12 residues. V was pared by 5 bases and J by 10 bases, with 14 bases between. The CDR3 DNA follows: TGTGCCAGCAGCCCCCCCGTGAGCGGAGCTTTCTTT. Translation: CASSPPVSGAFF.

This clone was picked up one time. Other DNA sequences of this sample code for an identical CDR3. This sequence joins TRBV7-7 and TRBJ2-5; 7 nucleotides agree with TRBD1. The germline V gene encodes CDR1 SSHAT and CDR2 FNYEAQ (reference sequence). Trimming at V came to 6 bases and at J to 2 bases, leaving 3 bases not matched to a gene. CDR3 length equals 13 residues. Written as DNA, the CDR3 is TGTGCCAGCAGTAGGGACAGACAAGAGACCCAGTACTTC. It specifies CASSRDRQETQYF.

The sample holds one count of this clone. The chain uses TRBV2 and TRBJ2-1, with D perhaps matching TRBD2 (6 bases). The V gene lost 1 base and the J gene lost 8 bases, with 12 bases spanning the gap. CDR3 length: 14 amino acids. Germline assignment: CDR1 SNHLY and CDR2 FYNNEI. The CDR3 DNA is TGTGCCAGCAGTGAAGGACTAGTGAGTCATGAGCAGTTCTTC. As protein: CASSEGLVSHEQFF.

This chain joins TRBV7-2 and TRBJ1-6, with TRBD1 matching over 10 bases. Trimming removed 0 bases from V and 8 bases from J; junction bases left unmatched: 1. CDR3 length: 15 amino acids. Germline assignment: CDR1 SGHTA and CDR2 FQGNSA. The DNA for the CDR3 is TGTGCCAGCAGCTTAGCGACAGGGGGCCATTCACCCCTCCACTTT. This sequence encodes CASSLATGGHSPLHF.

Only one count was recorded for this clone. The chain couples TRBV4-2 to TRBJ2-2; the match to TRBD2 covers 12 bases. Germline V gives CDR1 LGHNA, CDR2 YNFKEQ. Trimming removed 1 base from V and 5 bases from J; junction bases left unmatched: 2. The CDR3 totals 16 residues. The CDR3 spells CASSQGTSGTTGELFF. For the CDR3, the DNA is TGTGCCAGCAGCCAAGGGACTAGCGGGACGACCGGGGAGCTGTTTTTT.